The 14 T cell receptor beta chains in this list originate from one sample, sequenced in a study of CD8 T cells in ankylosing spondylitis. TCRdb processed the 5' RACE reads anew with MiXCR; each CDR3 protein has one entry. The sample includes a few hundred thousand distinct CDR3 sequences, roughly 12% seen only once; the top ten take roughly 9.5%. Sequencing used blood, either unsorted or a sorted T cell fraction (not recorded which). All receptors come from a female donor with ankylosing spondylitis or in good health (not recorded which).

Ten or more counts support this clonotype. The rearrangement joins TRBV29-1 to TRBJ1-1; 7 bases are shared with TRBD1. The CDR3 contains 13 residues. V lost 6 bases and J lost 7; bases outside the gene matches: 11. Germline CDR1 and CDR2: SQVTM and ANQGSEA. The CDR3 loop reads CSVADRSNLEAFF. The CDR3 DNA sequence: TGCAGCGTGGCGGACAGGAGCAACCTTGAAGCTTTCTTT.

In its sample, this clonotype was seen many times. This chain joins TRBV20-1 and TRBJ1-1; possibly TRBD1 for D (6 bases). Germline-derived CDR1 and CDR2 are DFQATT and SNEGSKA (reference sequence). This CDR3 is built from 15 residues. V was shortened by 6 bases and J by 0 bases, with 17 bases between the two germline ends. CDR3 loop: CSAPSGAFLNTEAFF. CDR3 DNA: TGCAGTGCACCGTCGGGGGCTTTCTTGAACACTGAAGCTTTCTTT.

This clonotype showed up just a few times. DNA for the CDR3: TGCGCCAGCAGCTTGAGGGGGTTCTACACAGATACGCAGTATTTT. It specifies CASSLRGFYTDTQYF. The V call is TRBV5-1, the J call TRBJ2-3; D may be TRBD1 (6 bases). V lost 1 base, J lost 2 bases, and 11 bases lay in between. The CDR3 is 15 residues long. Germline V lookup: CDR1 SGHRS, CDR2 YFSETQ.

This clonotype was recorded at least ten times. The V gene is TRBV5-1, the J gene TRBJ2-1; D is unresolved. The V gene's germline CDR1 is SGHRS and CDR2 YFSETQ. Trimming removed 0 bases at V and 4 bases at J, with 11 bases between. CDR3 length: 15 amino acids. CDR3 sequence reads: CASSLAVTGYNEQFF. CDR3 sequence (DNA): TGCGCCAGCAGCTTGGCTGTTACTGGGTACAATGAGCAGTTCTTC.

This clonotype has at least ten counts. J is TRBJ2-7 and V is TRBV3-1; TRBD1 matches at 10 bases. Trimming cost V 4 bases and J 3 bases; bases outside gene matches: 3. This CDR3 contains 14 residues. Germline V gene sequence: CDR1 LGHDT, CDR2 YNNKEL (reference sequence). The CDR3 is CASSRDRGGYEQYF. The DNA of the CDR3 is TGTGCCAGCAGCCGGGACAGGGGAGGCTACGAGCAGTACTTC.

This clonotype was seen only a few times. The rearrangement uses TRBV20-1 and TRBJ1-3; D call uncertain. The CDR3 spans 14 residues. Trimming took off 6 bases at V and 0 bases at J, with 12 bases between the two ends. Germline V gene sequence: CDR1 DFQATT, CDR2 SNEGSKA (reference sequence). The CDR3 DNA reads TGCAGTGCCCCGGACGTACGCTCTGGAAACACCATATATTTT. This sequence encodes CSAPDVRSGNTIYF.

At least ten counts were recorded for this clonotype. The rearrangement uses TRBV20-1 and TRBJ2-3; 9 nucleotides align to TRBD1. With V trimmed by 6 bases and J by 6 bases, 10 bases remained unmatched. The CDR3 extends over 14 amino acids. CDR1 is DFQATT, CDR2 SNEGSKA, per germline (reference sequence). The chain's CDR3 is CSAPKQGAWDTQYF. The DNA of the CDR3 is TGCAGTGCCCCTAAACAGGGGGCTTGGGATACGCAGTATTTT.

Comment on this clonotype: Since a much larger clone is just one base distant, this may be a read error. The chain recombines TRBV7-9 with TRBJ1-1; D possibly corresponds to TRBD1 (6 bases). Germline CDR1 is SEHNR and CDR2 is FQNEAQ (reference sequence). This CDR3 region has 14 residues. Written as DNA, the CDR3 is TGTGCCAGCAGCTTAGGGTTGGGGGACACTGAAGCTTCCTTT. It codes for CASSLGLGDTEASF.

This clonotype appeared a few times. The V and J genes are TRBV11-1 and TRBJ1-6, with D unresolved. Per germline, CDR1 SGHAT and CDR2 FQDESV (reference sequence). With 0 bases removed from V and 5 bases from J, the gap between germline ends came to 17 bases. CDR3 length equals 18 residues. This CDR3 is CASSLAPFPGINNSPLHF. In DNA, the CDR3 is TGTGCCAGCAGCTTAGCGCCTTTCCCCGGGATAAATAATTCACCCCTCCACTTT.

The chain carries TRBV12-3 or TRBV12-4 and TRBJ2-1; D gene uncertain. With 0 bases removed from V and 3 bases from J, the gap between germline ends came to 18 bases. The CDR3 length is 18 residues. The CDR3 DNA sequence: TGTGCCAGCAGTTTAGCGCCCCCCTATGGCCCTAGCTACAATGAGCAGTTCTTC. It translates to CASSLAPPYGPSYNEQFF.

This clonotype was seen only a few times. This chain uses TRBV27 with TRBJ2-7, with 12 nucleotides matching TRBD1. This CDR3 region has 15 residues. Germline values: CDR1 MNHEY, CDR2 SMNVEV (reference sequence). The ends lost 5 bases at V and 6 bases at J; junction bases unmatched: 8. This CDR3 reads CASSVPGQGATEQYF. The CDR3 DNA follows: TGTGCCAGCAGTGTCCCGGGACAGGGGGCAACCGAGCAGTACTTC.

In this sample, this clonotype turned up a few times. The V gene is TRBV7-9, the J gene TRBJ1-4; TRBD1 aligns across 7 bases. Germline assignment: CDR1 SEHNR and CDR2 FQNEAQ (reference sequence). The CDR3 spans 13 residues. The J segment lost 8 bases and the V segment lost 6 bases, leaving 6 bases of the junction unmatched. The DNA for the CDR3 is TGTGCCAGCAGTTCCCAGGGGGAGGAAAAACTGTTTTTT. This translates into CASSSQGEEKLFF.

This clonotype has ten or more counts. This chain uses TRBV6-5 with TRBJ2-4; 8 bases fit TRBD2. The CDR3 has 17 residues. Germline V lookup: CDR1 MNHEY, CDR2 SVGAGI. Losses at the gene ends were 2 bases for V and 1 base for J; bases not matched to a gene: 7. The CDR3 here is CASSYLREGGAKNIQYF. CDR3 nucleotide sequence: TGTGCCAGCAGTTACCTTCGGGAGGGTGGTGCCAAAAACATTCAGTACTTC.

About this clonotype itself: A much more abundant neighbour one base away suggests this may be a read error. The CDR3 protein is CSARLRGRLGNGNTF. CDR3 sequence (DNA): TGCAGTGCTAGACTCCGCGGGAGGCTCGGCAATGGCAACACCTTC. J is TRBJ1-2 and V is TRBV20-1; the D is unclear. CDR1 and CDR2 from the germline V gene are DFQATT and SNEGSKA (reference sequence). The CDR3 length is 15 residues.